These 22 T cell receptor beta chains came from one sample sequenced in a study of PD-1 blockade in classical Hodgkin lymphoma. All trial patients relapsed after autologous stem cell transplantation. The table came from immunoSEQ multiplex PCR; TCRdb's copy has only in-frame clones and leaves some out. The table has some 50,000 clones, approximately 70% seen once. This specimen was peripheral blood mononuclear cells (PBMCs), taken at baseline. All receptors derive from a human donor with classical Hodgkin lymphoma.

The chain carries TRBV28 and TRBJ2-1, with 13 bases fitting TRBD2. Germline V gene lookup returns CDR1 MDHEN and CDR2 SYDVKM. This CDR3 region has 15 residues. Germline trimming cut 5 bases from V and 10 bases from J; bases unmatched to any gene: 8. The CDR3 loop reads CASSATSGRAGEQFF. CDR3 DNA sequence: TGTGCCAGCAGTGCTACTAGCGGGAGGGCTGGGGAGCAGTTCTTC.

The CDR3 DNA follows: TGTGCCAGCTCACCAGGGACGGGCGGAACCTACGAGCAGTACTTC. Encoded protein: CASSPGTGGTYEQYF. The chain couples TRBV18 to TRBJ2-7, with D perhaps assigned TRBD1 or TRBD2 (5 bases each). V gave up 2 bases and J gave up 2 bases, with 13 bases separating them. Germline V CDR1 and CDR2: KGHSH, LQKENI. The CDR3 has 15 residues. Variable domain in full (rest from reference TRBV18 and TRBJ2-7): NAGVMQNPRHLVRRRGQEARLRCSPMKGHSHVYWYRQLPEEGLKFMVYLQKENIIDESGMPKERFSAEFPKEGPSILRIQQVVRGDSAAYFCASSPGTGGTYEQYFGPGTRLTVT.

V is TRBV5-8 and J is TRBJ2-2; a weak D match, TRBD2 (5 bases). The germline V and J ends were trimmed by 4 bases and 0 bases, with 19 bases remaining between them. CDR3 length: 18 amino acids. Germline values: CDR1 SGHTS, CDR2 YDEGEE. DNA for the CDR3: TGTGCCAGCAGCCCCACCGGGAAGTTACGGTCGAACACCGGGGAGCTGTTTTTT. It specifies CASSPTGKLRSNTGELFF.

This clone was detected a few times. This sequence joins TRBV29-1 and TRBJ1-2, with D possibly matching TRBD1 (6 bases). Germline V lookup: CDR1 SQVTM, CDR2 ANQGSEA. Trimming pared 6 bases from V and 6 bases from J, leaving 17 bases between. The CDR3 spans 13 residues. CDR3 residues: CSVETGTSNGYTF. The CDR3 DNA is TGCAGCGTCGAGACCGGGACATCGAATGGCTACACCTTC.

The sample holds a few counts of this clone. The chain employs TRBV25-1 and TRBJ1-1, with 8 bases fitting TRBD1. The V and J ends lost 3 bases and 5 bases, in that order; junction bases with no gene match: 8. This CDR3 has 15 residues. Germline CDR1 MGHDK, CDR2 SYGVNS. The CDR3 here is CASSDPDRADTEAFF. CDR3 in DNA: TGTGCCAGCAGTGATCCGGACAGGGCGGATACTGAAGCTTTCTTT.

This chain joins TRBV14 and TRBJ2-7, with 11 bases that match TRBD1. CDR1 is SGHDN and CDR2 is FVKESK in the germline V gene. Trimming at V came to 1 base and at J to 5 bases, leaving 19 bases not matched to a gene. This CDR3 spans 20 amino acids. The chain's CDR3 is CASSQGVDRGPSPFLDEQYF. In DNA, the CDR3 is TGTGCCAGCAGCCAAGGTGTGGACAGGGGGCCCTCCCCTTTCCTGGACGAGCAGTACTTC.

This clone was seen ten or more times. The rearrangement uses TRBV9 and TRBJ1-2, with D possibly TRBD1 on 5 matching bases. CDR1 is SGDLS, CDR2 YYNGEE, per germline. The CDR3 is made up of 16 amino acids. V was trimmed by 0 bases and J by 2 bases, leaving 14 bases between them. CDR3 residues: CASSVAPTVSNYGYTF. DNA for the CDR3: TGTGCCAGCAGCGTAGCTCCGACAGTCTCCAACTATGGCTACACCTTC.

This sequence joins TRBV28 and TRBJ1-5; a weak D match, TRBD1 (6 bases). The length of the CDR3 is 16 residues. Per germline, CDR1 MDHEN and CDR2 SYDVKM. Trimming took 6 bases from V and 1 from J, leaving 16 bases between them. CDR3 in amino acids: CASSMAGGASNQPQHF. The CDR3, as DNA: TGTGCCAGCAGCATGGCGGGGGGCGCGAGCAATCAGCCCCAGCATTTT.

The chain has TRBV7-6 and TRBJ1-6, with TRBD1 as a possible D gene (5 bases). Looked up from germline, CDR1 is SGHVS and CDR2 is FNYEAQ. The CDR3 is 15 residues long. Between the trimmed V and J ends, which lost 1 base and 8 bases, there was a span of 12 bases. The CDR3 DNA is TGTGCCAGCAGCTTAGGGGGGGGATCCGATTCACCCCTCCACTTT. Translated, it gives CASSLGGGSDSPLHF.

This sequence joins TRBV19 and TRBJ2-1; TRBD1 matches at 11 bases. The V gene's germline CDR1 is LNHDA and CDR2 SQIVND (reference sequence). Losses at the gene ends were 4 bases for V and 8 bases for J; bases not matched to a gene: 4. The CDR3 is made up of 14 amino acids. The CDR3 protein is CASSKDRGQDEQFF. The CDR3 region has the DNA TGTGCCAGTAGTAAGGACAGGGGGCAAGATGAGCAGTTCTTC.

This clone was detected a few times. The CDR3 here is CASSLGQGLQETQYF. CDR3 coding DNA: TGTGCCAGCAGCTTAGGACAGGGGCTCCAAGAGACCCAGTACTTC. The gene calls are TRBV7-9 and TRBJ2-5; 8 bases align to TRBD1. CDR1 is SEHNR, CDR2 FQNEAQ, per germline (reference sequence). The ends lost 1 base at V and 1 base at J; junction bases unmatched: 2. CDR3 length equals 15 residues. Full variable domain (missing parts from reference TRBV7-9 and TRBJ2-5): DTGVSQNPRHKITKRGQNVTFRCDPISEHNRLYWYRQTLGQGPEFLTYFQNEAQLEKSRLLSDRFSAERPKGSFSTLEIQRTEQGDSAMYLCASSLGQGLQETQYFGPGTRLLVL.

The chain links TRBV6-5 to TRBJ2-3; 15 bases align to TRBD2. The CDR3 contains 14 residues. V trimming: 5 bases; J trimming: 11 bases; junction bases outside the gene matches: 5. Germline V CDR1 and CDR2: MNHEY, SVGAGI. The CDR3 DNA is TGTGCCAGCAGTCCGGGACTAGCGGGGGGAAAGCAGTATTTT. It is translated as CASSPGLAGGKQYF.

Only one count was recorded for this clone. V and J are TRBV5-1 and TRBJ2-5, with 7 bases lining up with TRBD2. Losses at the gene ends were 2 bases for V and 5 bases for J; bases not matched to a gene: 12. This CDR3 comprises 16 residues. CDR1 and CDR2 (germline): SGHRS, YFSETQ. In DNA, the CDR3 is TGCGCCAGCAGCTTCAACAGCGGGACGGGATGGGAGACCCAGTACTTC. Protein sequence: CASSFNSGTGWETQYF.

The V call is TRBV2, the J call TRBJ1-1; perhaps TRBD1 as D (5 bases). The CDR3 is 14 amino acids. V was shortened by 3 bases and J by 2 bases, with 10 bases between the two germline ends. Germline V lookup: CDR1 SNHLY, CDR2 FYNNEI. CDR3 amino acids: CASSDAQENTEAFF. The CDR3 DNA sequence: TGTGCCAGCAGTGATGCACAGGAAAACACTGAAGCTTTCTTT.

CDR3 sequence reads: CASSVFTVSSYEQYF. The CDR3 DNA reads TGTGCCAGCAGTGTTTTTACAGTGAGCTCCTACGAGCAGTACTTC. The chain employs TRBV6-1 and TRBJ2-7; D remains ambiguous. The germline V gene has CDR1 MNHNS and CDR2 SASEGT. Between the trimmed V and J ends, which lost 4 bases and 0 bases, there was a span of 13 bases. CDR3 length equals 15 residues.

The chain carries TRBV6-5 and TRBJ2-1; TRBD2 matches 13 bases. Germline V gene sequence: CDR1 MNHEY, CDR2 SVGAGI. V shed 4 bases and J 9 bases; nucleotides not matched to a gene: 6. The CDR3 extends over 15 amino acids. In DNA, the CDR3 is TGTGCCAGCAGTTTCACTAGCGGGGGGGCCTTTGAGCAGTTCTTC. The encoded protein is CASSFTSGGAFEQFF.

The V and J genes are TRBV6-4 and TRBJ2-2; D unclear. The CDR3 is 16 amino acids. Per germline, CDR1 MRHNA and CDR2 SNTAGT. Trimming cost V 3 bases and J 0 bases, with 11 bases left between them. This CDR3 is CASSDRQRSNTGELFF. In nucleotides, the CDR3 is TGTGCCAGCAGTGATCGACAACGATCGAACACCGGGGAGCTGTTTTTT.

The gene calls are TRBV7-3 and TRBJ1-1; D unresolved. This CDR3 is 16 amino acids long. V shed 2 bases and J shed 0 bases, with 13 bases lying between them. CDR1 is SGHTA, CDR2 FQGTGA, per germline. The CDR3, as DNA: TGTGCCAGCAGCTTAGGGCCAGCTAGTATGAACACTGAAGCTTTCTTT. Translation: CASSLGPASMNTEAFF.

The CDR3 here is CASSPFKGLAASTDTQYF. In DNA form, the CDR3 reads TGTGCCAGCAGCCCCTTTAAGGGACTAGCGGCTAGCACAGATACGCAGTATTTT. The V call is TRBV7-9, the J call TRBJ2-3, with 11 bases that match TRBD2. Germline V gene lookup returns CDR1 SEHNR and CDR2 FQNEAQ (reference sequence). The CDR3 consists of 18 residues. V dropped 5 bases and J dropped 0; count of bases not matched to a gene: 10.

This chain joins TRBV27 and TRBJ2-1; 8 bases agree with TRBD1. The length of the CDR3 is 14 residues. Germline V lookup: CDR1 MNHEY, CDR2 SMNVEV (reference sequence). V gave up 4 bases and J gave up 5 bases; unmatched junction bases: 4. CDR3 protein: CASSWGTGHNEQFF. The CDR3 coding sequence is TGTGCCAGCAGTTGGGGGACAGGCCACAATGAGCAGTTCTTC.

The genes are TRBV2 and TRBJ2-3, with D maybe TRBD2 (6 bases). V was pared by 7 bases and J by 8 bases, with 13 bases between. Germline V lookup: CDR1 SNHLY, CDR2 FYNNEI. The CDR3 length is 12 residues. The CDR3 nucleotides read TGTGCCAGCAAATTACTAGCTACTACGCAGTATTTT. This encodes CASKLLATTQYF.

The V and J genes are TRBV30 and TRBJ2-5, with TRBD1 identical over 7 bases. The germline gives CDR1 GTSNPN, CDR2 SVGIG (reference sequence). The V segment lost 3 bases and the J segment 4 bases; nucleotides outside the gene matches: 8. CDR3 length: 14 amino acids. Here the CDR3 DNA reads TGTGCCTGGAGCCTGACAGGGTTCCTAGAGACCCAGTACTTC. Translating it yields CAWSLTGFLETQYF.